Listed below are T cell receptor beta chains from one sample, sequenced in a study of T cells in Graves' hyperthyroidism and ophthalmopathy. In TCRdb, the multiplex PCR reads were re-called with MiXCR into one record per CDR3 protein. The repertoire holds around 500,000 distinct CDR3 sequences, with roughly 15% as singletons. The sequenced sample was blood. These receptors were obtained from a woman in her 30s with Graves' ophthalmopathy. Both conserved end residues are part of each CDR3. The order of the fields is D gene, V gene, clone size, J gene, CDR3 protein, CDR3 DNA. A D gene is named only where the DNA matches it firmly. Size is omitted from some rows. Given values are once, few, many or a class for expanded clones.

d_call: TRBD1
v_call: TRBV9
clone_size: NA
j_call: TRBJ1-6
cdr3_aa: CASRDPGQDNSPLHF
cdr3_nt: TGTGCCAGCAGGGACCCGGGACAGGATAATTCACCCCTCCACTTT

d_call: TRBD1
v_call: TRBV20-1
clone_size: few
j_call: TRBJ2-5
cdr3_aa: CSASDRGEGSAGETQYF
cdr3_nt: TGCAGTGCTTCGGACAGGGGTGAAGGGAGCGCTGGGGAGACCCAGTACTTC

d_call: TRBD2
v_call: TRBV20-1
clone_size: NA
j_call: TRBJ2-3
cdr3_aa: CSVRLAGGAGTDTQYF
cdr3_nt: TGCAGTGTCAGACTAGCGGGAGGGGCCGGCACAGATACGCAGTATTTT

d_call: NA
v_call: TRBV6-2/TRBV6-3
clone_size: NA
j_call: TRBJ2-3
cdr3_aa: CAINRETSTDTQYF
cdr3_nt: TGTGCCATCAATCGGGAGACTAGCACAGATACGCAGTATTTT

d_call: NA
v_call: TRBV24-1
clone_size: NA
j_call: TRBJ2-7
cdr3_aa: CATSDPGQSYEQYF
cdr3_nt: TGTGCCACCAGTGATCCGGGACAATCCTACGAGCAGTACTTC

d_call: NA
v_call: TRBV30
clone_size: NA
j_call: TRBJ2-3
cdr3_aa: CAWSPGADTQYF
cdr3_nt: TGTGCCTGGAGTCCCGGAGCAGATACGCAGTATTTT

d_call: NA
v_call: TRBV27
clone_size: few
j_call: TRBJ1-2
cdr3_aa: CASRKDRYNYGYTF
cdr3_nt: TGTGCCAGCAGAAAAGACAGGTACAACTATGGCTACACCTTC

d_call: NA
v_call: TRBV28
clone_size: NA
j_call: TRBJ1-3
cdr3_aa: CASSKKESRNTIYF
cdr3_nt: TGTGCCAGCAGTAAAAAGGAGAGTAGAAACACCATATATTTT

d_call: NA
v_call: TRBV20-1
clone_size: many
j_call: TRBJ2-1
cdr3_aa: CSARVGGPSNEQFF
cdr3_nt: TGCAGTGCTAGAGTGGGAGGACCTTCCAATGAGCAGTTCTTC

d_call: TRBD1
v_call: TRBV7-2
clone_size: many
j_call: TRBJ2-7
cdr3_aa: CASSLDRGRYEQYF
cdr3_nt: TGTGCCAGCAGCTTAGACAGGGGGCGCTACGAGCAGTACTTC

d_call: TRBD2
v_call: TRBV6-1
clone_size: few
j_call: TRBJ2-3
cdr3_aa: CASTGRPGLTNADTQYF
cdr3_nt: TGTGCCAGCACCGGACGACCGGGACTAACAAACGCAGATACGCAGTATTTT

d_call: NA
v_call: TRBV20-1
clone_size: many
j_call: TRBJ1-5
cdr3_aa: CSARMADVLNQPQHF
cdr3_nt: TGCAGTGCTAGAATGGCAGATGTTCTCAATCAGCCCCAGCATTTT

d_call: NA
v_call: TRBV19
clone_size: few
j_call: TRBJ2-1
cdr3_aa: CASSNKDSRDEQFF
cdr3_nt: TGTGCCAGTTCCAACAAGGACAGCAGGGATGAGCAGTTCTTC

d_call: NA
v_call: TRBV27
clone_size: many
j_call: TRBJ2-5
cdr3_aa: CASIGESIQETQYF
cdr3_nt: TGTGCCAGCATCGGGGAGAGCATCCAAGAGACCCAGTACTTC

d_call: TRBD2
v_call: TRBV20-1
clone_size: NA
j_call: TRBJ2-2
cdr3_aa: CSAAPLAGVRVSAGELFF
cdr3_nt: TGCAGTGCTGCCCCACTAGCGGGAGTGCGAGTAAGCGCCGGGGAGCTGTTTTTT

d_call: NA
v_call: TRBV6-2/TRBV6-3
clone_size: many
j_call: TRBJ2-5
cdr3_aa: CASSPGTLGETQYF
cdr3_nt: TGTGCCAGCAGTCCCGGGACACTTGGAGAGACCCAGTACTTC

d_call: TRBD1
v_call: TRBV29-1
clone_size: many
j_call: TRBJ1-1
cdr3_aa: CSVEGAPLGQADTEAFF
cdr3_nt: TGCAGCGTTGAAGGGGCCCCATTGGGACAGGCGGATACTGAAGCTTTCTTT

d_call: NA
v_call: TRBV20-1
clone_size: many
j_call: TRBJ2-7
cdr3_aa: CSARGAVGTYEQYF
cdr3_nt: TGCAGTGCTAGGGGAGCGGTGGGGACCTACGAGCAGTACTTC

d_call: TRBD1
v_call: TRBV9
clone_size: few
j_call: TRBJ1-4
cdr3_aa: CASSPGTVTNEKLFF
cdr3_nt: TGTGCCAGCAGCCCCGGGACAGTAACTAATGAAAAACTGTTTTTT

d_call: TRBD1
v_call: TRBV6-9
clone_size: once
j_call: TRBJ1-6
cdr3_aa: CASSYLGRGLEGYNSPLHF
cdr3_nt: TGTGCCAGCAGTTACTTGGGGAGGGGGCTGGAGGGCTATAATTCACCCCTCCACTTT

d_call: TRBD1
v_call: TRBV12-3/TRBV12-4
clone_size: NA
j_call: TRBJ1-6
cdr3_aa: CASSSYTLDRENSPLHF
cdr3_nt: TGTGCCAGCAGTTCCTACACTCTCGACAGGGAGAATTCACCCCTCCACTTT

d_call: TRBD2
v_call: TRBV3-1
clone_size: NA
j_call: TRBJ2-3
cdr3_aa: CASKTSGIVADTQYF
cdr3_nt: TGTGCCAGCAAGACTAGCGGGATAGTCGCAGATACGCAGTATTTT

d_call: NA
v_call: TRBV5-6
clone_size: few
j_call: TRBJ2-4
cdr3_aa: CASSPGPGEHIQYF
cdr3_nt: TGTGCCAGCAGCCCCGGACCCGGAGAACACATTCAGTACTTC

d_call: NA
v_call: TRBV29-1
clone_size: NA
j_call: TRBJ1-1
cdr3_aa: CSVYIGTEAFF
cdr3_nt: TGCAGCGTTTATATTGGCACTGAAGCTTTCTTT

d_call: NA
v_call: TRBV28
clone_size: many
j_call: TRBJ2-7
cdr3_aa: CASSWDNYEQYF
cdr3_nt: TGTGCCAGCAGTTGGGACAACTACGAGCAGTACTTC

d_call: NA
v_call: TRBV6-1
clone_size: many
j_call: TRBJ1-5
cdr3_aa: CASTLSGNQPQHF
cdr3_nt: TGTGCCAGCACCCTATCGGGCAATCAGCCCCAGCATTTT

d_call: NA
v_call: TRBV30
clone_size: many
j_call: TRBJ2-2
cdr3_aa: CAWSVRGELFF
cdr3_nt: TGTGCCTGGAGTGTACGGGGGGAGCTGTTTTTT

d_call: TRBD2
v_call: TRBV5-4
clone_size: NA
j_call: TRBJ2-2
cdr3_aa: CASSREGRDTGELFF
cdr3_nt: TGTGCCAGCAGCAGGGAGGGCCGAGACACCGGGGAGCTGTTTTTT

d_call: NA
v_call: TRBV25-1
clone_size: few
j_call: TRBJ1-2
cdr3_aa: CASAEGGVPVYGYTF
cdr3_nt: TGTGCCAGCGCCGAGGGGGGGGTTCCAGTTTATGGCTACACCTTC

d_call: TRBD1
v_call: TRBV27
clone_size: many
j_call: TRBJ2-1
cdr3_aa: CASSPGDRGNEQFF
cdr3_nt: TGTGCCAGCAGTCCGGGAGACAGGGGGAATGAGCAGTTCTTC

d_call: NA
v_call: TRBV13
clone_size: many
j_call: TRBJ2-3
cdr3_aa: CASSSRDGRSSTDTQYF
cdr3_nt: TGTGCCAGCAGCTCCCGTGACGGTCGTTCTAGCACAGATACGCAGTATTTT

d_call: NA
v_call: TRBV6-1
clone_size: many
j_call: TRBJ2-5
cdr3_aa: CASWTSVRGAKTKYF
cdr3_nt: TGTGCCAGCTGGACCTCGGTTCGCGGAGCCAAGACCAAGTACTTC

d_call: TRBD2
v_call: TRBV6-2/TRBV6-3
clone_size: few
j_call: TRBJ2-7
cdr3_aa: CASSYRGLANSYEQYF
cdr3_nt: TGTGCCAGCAGTTACCGCGGACTAGCTAACTCCTACGAGCAGTACTTC

d_call: TRBD1
v_call: TRBV11-3
clone_size: NA
j_call: TRBJ2-7
cdr3_aa: CASSSGQGADEQYF
cdr3_nt: TGTGCCAGCAGCTCGGGACAGGGGGCTGACGAGCAGTACTTC

d_call: TRBD1
v_call: TRBV4-1
clone_size: few
j_call: TRBJ2-1
cdr3_aa: CASSRQGYEQFF
cdr3_nt: TGCGCCAGCAGCCGACAGGGTTATGAGCAGTTCTTC

d_call: NA
v_call: TRBV27
clone_size: many
j_call: TRBJ2-7
cdr3_aa: CASSLSIPPYEQYF
cdr3_nt: TGTGCCAGCAGTTTATCGATCCCCCCCTACGAGCAGTACTTC